This T cell receptor beta chain was recovered during a study of molecular identifiers for immune sequencing clone quantification. Points from the study as a whole: Underestimated sizes of highly expanded clones could result from identical TCR molecules that share a barcode. Jurkat TCR RNA spiked in from one cell (amid some 1.1 million naive cells) was reportedly detectable.

Via MiXCR, TCRdb re-called the PCR reads, giving one row per CDR3 protein. The sample lists about 63,000 distinct CDR3 sequences; about 19% were seen once. This clonotype was recorded many times. Its antigen remains unidentified. The V and J ends lost 5 bases and 3 bases, in that order; junction bases with no gene match: 7. Germline CDR1 is MNHEY and CDR2 is SMNVEV (reference sequence). This CDR3 region has 15 residues. Naive CD8 libraries were made from 20,000 to 1,000,000 sorted cells, and they used 10%, 30% or 50% RNA. This chain links TRBV27 with TRBJ2-7; 10 nucleotides agree with TRBD2. The sequenced sample was naive CD8+ T cells from blood, with Jurkat cell RNA spiked in. Subset of the sample: FACS-sorted CD8+CD4-CCR7+CD45RA+ naive T cells. The source is a human donor in good health. Some libraries in this study had Jurkat cell RNA spiked in. This CDR3 is CASSPSLAGVYEQYF. CDR3 bases: TGTGCCAGCAGTCCTTCTCTAGCGGGGGTCTACGAGCAGTACTTC.